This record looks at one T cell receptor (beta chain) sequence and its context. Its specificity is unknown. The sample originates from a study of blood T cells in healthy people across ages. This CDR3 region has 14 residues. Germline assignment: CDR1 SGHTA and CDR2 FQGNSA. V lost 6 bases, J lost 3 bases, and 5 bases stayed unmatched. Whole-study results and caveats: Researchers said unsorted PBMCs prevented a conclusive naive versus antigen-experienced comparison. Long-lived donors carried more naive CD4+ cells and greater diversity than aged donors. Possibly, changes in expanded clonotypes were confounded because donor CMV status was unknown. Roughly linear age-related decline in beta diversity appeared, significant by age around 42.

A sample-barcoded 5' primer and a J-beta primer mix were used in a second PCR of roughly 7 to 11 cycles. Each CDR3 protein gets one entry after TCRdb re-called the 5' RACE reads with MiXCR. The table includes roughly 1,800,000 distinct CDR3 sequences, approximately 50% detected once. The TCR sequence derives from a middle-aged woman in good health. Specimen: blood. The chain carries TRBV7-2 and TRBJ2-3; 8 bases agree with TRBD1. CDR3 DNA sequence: TGTGCCAGCAGTTGGGACAGGAATACAGATACGCAGTATTTT. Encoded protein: CASSWDRNTDTQYF.